This paragraph reports one T cell receptor (beta chain). The trim removed 5 bases at V and 1 base at J, leaving 2 bases unmatched. Per the germline V gene, CDR1 is SGHAT and CDR2 is FQNNGV. This CDR3 has 14 amino acids. The sample originates from a study of blood T cell repertoires in COVID-19. Study at large: Collection of acute and convalescent COVID-19 samples took place in the United States, Italy and Spain.

Authors' methods: Estimates of nucleated cell counts were drawn from the amplification of reference gene primers. Here immunoSEQ multiplex PCR was the method, and the copy in TCRdb shows in-frame clones only, minus some. The V and J calls and clone size were taken over from that table, and D and trimming were inferred from the DNA. The sample lists around 53,000 clones; approximately 87% were seen once. The chain joins TRBV11-2 to TRBJ1-1; 9 nucleotides line up with TRBD1. The material sequenced was peripheral blood. The receptor comes from a man aged 45-65 years with acute or convalescent COVID-19. CDR3 sequence (DNA): TGTGCCAGCAGCATGACAGGGGGGAACACTGAAGCTTTCTTT. Residues: CASSMTGGNTEAFF.